This TCR beta chain was sequenced during a study of response to subunit inactivated influenza vaccine. Study-wide findings and caveats: T cells newly recruited by each seasonal influenza vaccination are few, the authors suggested.

One entry per CDR3 protein, called by TCRdb with MiXCR from the RT-PCR reads. The sample carries 600,000 to 850,000 distinct CDR3 sequences, 12% to 15% recorded once. CDR1 is SGHAT, CDR2 FQNNGV, per germline. Trimming left V 5 bases short and J 6 bases short, with 16 bases between. This CDR3 is built from 15 residues. This clonotype was picked up a small number of times. Its antigen is currently unknown. The chain links TRBV11-2 to TRBJ1-4, with D maybe TRBD1 (5 bases). This sequence was found in a man in his forties or fifties who received an inactivated influenza vaccine. The sample in question was PBMCs from blood, obtained less than 15 days before vaccination. As DNA, the CDR3 is TGTGCCAGCAGCCAGGCGGGGGGTACCTATGAAAAACTGTTTTTT. Translation: CASSQAGGTYEKLFF.